This TCR beta chain was documented in a study of T cells in Graves' hyperthyroidism and ophthalmopathy. TCR beta CDR3 region amplification was performed from RNA transcripts. The primer set for the first-round RT-PCR of the TCR CDR3 was HTBI. TCRdb called the multiplex PCR reads again in MiXCR, with one record for every CDR3 protein. The sample includes approximately 410,000 distinct CDR3 sequences, roughly an eighth of them seen just once. The ends were cut back, 3 bases at V and 4 bases at J, with 9 bases in the middle. The length of the CDR3 is 14 residues. Germline loops: CDR1 MDHEN, CDR2 SYDVKM. Diagnosis of hyperthyroidism was new in patients aged 18 to 65, and its duration was under 2 months.

The clonotype comes from a woman aged 18 to 35 with Graves' hyperthyroidism. The chain is built from TRBV28 and TRBJ1-4; TRBD1 is a possible D gene (5 bases). Sequencing was performed on blood. CDR3: CASSFPQGNEKLFF. The CDR3 DNA follows: TGTGCCAGCAGTTTTCCCCAGGGTAATGAAAAACTGTTTTTT.